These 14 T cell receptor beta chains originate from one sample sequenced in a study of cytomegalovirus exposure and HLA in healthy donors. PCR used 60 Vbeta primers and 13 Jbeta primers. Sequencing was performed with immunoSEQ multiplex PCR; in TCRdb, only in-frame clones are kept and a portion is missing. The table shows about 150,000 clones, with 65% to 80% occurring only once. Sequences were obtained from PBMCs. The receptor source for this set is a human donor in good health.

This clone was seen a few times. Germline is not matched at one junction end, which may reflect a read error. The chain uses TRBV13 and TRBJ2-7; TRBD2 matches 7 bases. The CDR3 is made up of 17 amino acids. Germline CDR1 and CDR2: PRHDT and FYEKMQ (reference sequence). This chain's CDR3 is CASSIGASGGGSYEQYF. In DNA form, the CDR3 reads TGTGCCAGCAGCATAGGGGCCTCGGGGGGAGGCTCCTACGAGCAGTACTTC.

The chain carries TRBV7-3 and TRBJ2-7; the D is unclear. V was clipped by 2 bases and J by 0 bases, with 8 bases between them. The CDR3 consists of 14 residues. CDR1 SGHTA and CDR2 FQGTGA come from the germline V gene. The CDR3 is CASSLSYSSYEQYF. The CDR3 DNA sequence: TGTGCCAGCAGCTTATCGTACAGCTCCTACGAGCAGTACTTC.

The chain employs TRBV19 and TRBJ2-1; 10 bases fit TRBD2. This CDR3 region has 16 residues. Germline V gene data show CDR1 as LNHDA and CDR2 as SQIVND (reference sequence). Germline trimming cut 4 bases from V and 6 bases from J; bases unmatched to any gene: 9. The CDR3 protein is CASSRASGSTRNEQFF. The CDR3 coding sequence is TGTGCCAGTAGTAGGGCTAGCGGGAGTACGCGCAATGAGCAGTTCTTC.

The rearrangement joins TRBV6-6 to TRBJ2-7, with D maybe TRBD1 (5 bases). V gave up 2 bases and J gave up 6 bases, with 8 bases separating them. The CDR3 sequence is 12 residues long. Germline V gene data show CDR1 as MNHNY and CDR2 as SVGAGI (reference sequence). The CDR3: CASSYTRGEQYF. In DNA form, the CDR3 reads TGTGCCAGCAGTTACACAAGGGGCGAGCAGTACTTC.

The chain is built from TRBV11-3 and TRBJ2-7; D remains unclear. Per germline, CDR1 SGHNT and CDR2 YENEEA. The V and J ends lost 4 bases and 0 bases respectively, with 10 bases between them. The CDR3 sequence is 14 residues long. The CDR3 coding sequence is TGTGCCAGCAGCTACCCCGGTGGCTCCTACGAGCAGTACTTC. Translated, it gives CASSYPGGSYEQYF.

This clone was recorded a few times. CDR3 sequence: CASSLGWGGSLGGEQFF. CDR3 DNA: TGTGCCAGCAGCTTAGGATGGGGCGGGAGCTTAGGTGGAGAGCAGTTCTTC. The chain is built from TRBV11-2 and TRBJ2-1; 7 nucleotides match TRBD2. The V gene's germline CDR1 is SGHAT and CDR2 FQNNGV. This CDR3 is 17 amino acids long. Unmatched junction bases numbered 16, after V lost 1 base and J lost 10 bases.

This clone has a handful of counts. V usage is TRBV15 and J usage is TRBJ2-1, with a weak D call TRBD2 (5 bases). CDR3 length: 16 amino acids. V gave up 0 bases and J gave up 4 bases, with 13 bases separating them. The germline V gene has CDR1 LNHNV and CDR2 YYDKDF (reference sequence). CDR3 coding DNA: TGTGCCACCAGCAGAGATGTTAGGCGGGTTTACAATGAGCAGTTCTTC. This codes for CATSRDVRRVYNEQFF.

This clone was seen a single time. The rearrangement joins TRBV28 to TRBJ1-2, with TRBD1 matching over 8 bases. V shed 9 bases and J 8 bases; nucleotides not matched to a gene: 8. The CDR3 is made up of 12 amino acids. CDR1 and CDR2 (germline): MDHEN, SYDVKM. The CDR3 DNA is TGTGCCAGTGGGCAGGGGGCGCGAGGCTACACCTTC. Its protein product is CASGQGARGYTF.

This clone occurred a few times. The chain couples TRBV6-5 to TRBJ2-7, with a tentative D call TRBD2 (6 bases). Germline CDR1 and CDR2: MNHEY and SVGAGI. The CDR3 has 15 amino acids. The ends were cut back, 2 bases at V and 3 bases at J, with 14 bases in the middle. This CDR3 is CASSYMEGGGYEQYF. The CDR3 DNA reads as TGTGCCAGCAGTTACATGGAGGGTGGGGGCTACGAGCAGTACTTC.

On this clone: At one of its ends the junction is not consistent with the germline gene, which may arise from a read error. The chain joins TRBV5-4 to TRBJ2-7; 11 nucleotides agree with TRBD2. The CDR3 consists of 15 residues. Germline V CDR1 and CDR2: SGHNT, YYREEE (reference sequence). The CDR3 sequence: CASSLDGSGRGEQYF. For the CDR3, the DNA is TGTGCCAGCAGTTTGGATGGTAGCGGGAGGGGCGAGCAGTACTTC. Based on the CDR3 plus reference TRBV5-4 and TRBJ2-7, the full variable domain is ETGVTQSPTHLIKTRGQQVTLRCSSQSGHNTVSWYQQALGQGPQFIFQYYREEENGRGNFPPRFSGLQFPNYSSELNVNALELDDSALYLCASSLDGSGRGEQYFGPGTRLTVT.

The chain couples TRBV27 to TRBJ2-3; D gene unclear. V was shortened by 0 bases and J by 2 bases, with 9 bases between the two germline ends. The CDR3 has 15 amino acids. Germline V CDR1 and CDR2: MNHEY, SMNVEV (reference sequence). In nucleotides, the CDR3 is TGTGCCAGCAGTTTATCGACGGGTCCCACAGATACGCAGTATTTT. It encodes CASSLSTGPTDTQYF.

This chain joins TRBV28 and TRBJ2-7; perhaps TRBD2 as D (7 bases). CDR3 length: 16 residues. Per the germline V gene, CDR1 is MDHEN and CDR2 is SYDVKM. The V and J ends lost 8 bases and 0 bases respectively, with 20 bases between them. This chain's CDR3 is CASGNSRGGDSYEQYF. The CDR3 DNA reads TGTGCCAGCGGCAACTCGCGAGGGGGGGACTCCTACGAGCAGTACTTC. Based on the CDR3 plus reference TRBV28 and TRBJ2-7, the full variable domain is DVKVTQSSRYLVKRTGEKVFLECVQDMDHENMFWYRQDPGLGLRLIYFSYDVKMKEKGDIPEGYSVSREKKERFSLILESASTNQTSMYLCASGNSRGGDSYEQYFGPGTRLTVT.

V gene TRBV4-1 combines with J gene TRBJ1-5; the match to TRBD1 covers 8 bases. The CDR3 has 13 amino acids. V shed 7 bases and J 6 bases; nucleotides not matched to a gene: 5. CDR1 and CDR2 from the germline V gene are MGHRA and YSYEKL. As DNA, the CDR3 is TGCGCCAGCACCAGGGGGCCGGGTCAGCCCCAGCATTTT. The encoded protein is CASTRGPGQPQHF.

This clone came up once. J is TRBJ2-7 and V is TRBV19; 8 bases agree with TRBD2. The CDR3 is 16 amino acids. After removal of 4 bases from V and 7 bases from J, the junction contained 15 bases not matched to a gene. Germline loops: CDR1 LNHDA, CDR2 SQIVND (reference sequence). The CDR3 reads CASSKLTSARVWEQYF. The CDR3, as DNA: TGTGCCAGTAGTAAACTGACTAGCGCGCGGGTTTGGGAGCAGTACTTC.